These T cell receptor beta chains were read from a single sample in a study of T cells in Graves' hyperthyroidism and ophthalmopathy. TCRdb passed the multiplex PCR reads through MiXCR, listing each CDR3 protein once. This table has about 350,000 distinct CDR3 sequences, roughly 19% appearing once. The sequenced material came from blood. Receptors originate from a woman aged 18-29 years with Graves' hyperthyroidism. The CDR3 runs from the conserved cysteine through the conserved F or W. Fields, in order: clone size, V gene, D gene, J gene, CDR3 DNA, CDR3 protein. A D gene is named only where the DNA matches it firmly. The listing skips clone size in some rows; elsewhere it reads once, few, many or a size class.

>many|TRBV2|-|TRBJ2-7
TGTGCCAGCAAGGGGCTTGGCTACGAGCAGTACTTC
CASKGLGYEQYF
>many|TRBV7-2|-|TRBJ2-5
TGTGCCAGCAGCTACGCGGGGGAGACCCAGTACTTC
CASSYAGETQYF
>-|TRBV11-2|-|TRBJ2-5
TGTGCCAGCAGCTTAGTGAGGTCCCAAGAGACCCAGTACTTC
CASSLVRSQETQYF
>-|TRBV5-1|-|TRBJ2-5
TGCGCCAGCACAGGGGGGAAAGAGACCCAGTACTTC
CASTGGKETQYF
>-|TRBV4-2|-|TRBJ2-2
TGTGCCAGCAGGGAGGAAGTAACGAACACCGGGGAGCTGTTTTTT
CASREEVTNTGELFF
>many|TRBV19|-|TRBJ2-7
TGTGCCAGTAGTAAGAAGACTCCGACTGAACAGTACTTC
CASSKKTPTEQYF
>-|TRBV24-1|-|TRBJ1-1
TGTGCCACCAGTCAGGGCCCGAACACTGAAGCTTTCTTT
CATSQGPNTEAFF
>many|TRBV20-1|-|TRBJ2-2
TGCAGTGCCATTTCGCCCAGGGGACCATTTACCGGGGAGCTGTTTTTT
CSAISPRGPFTGELFF
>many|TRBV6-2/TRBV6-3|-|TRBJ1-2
TGTGCCAGCAGTTACGGGCAGTTAGCTAACTATGGCTACACCTTC
CASSYGQLANYGYTF
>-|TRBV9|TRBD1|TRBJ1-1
TGTGCCAGCAGCGTAAGGGACAGCTCTGAAGCTTTCTTT
CASSVRDSSEAFF
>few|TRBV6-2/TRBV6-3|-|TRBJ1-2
TGTGCCAGCAGTGACAAAACGACATTCAACTATGGCTACACCTTC
CASSDKTTFNYGYTF
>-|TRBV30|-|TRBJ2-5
TGTGCCTGGAGTGTACAGTCTCAAGAGACCCAGTACTTC
CAWSVQSQETQYF
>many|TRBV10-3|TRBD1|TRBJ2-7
TGTGCCATCAGTGAATCCCCGGGACAGGGAGGCGAGCAGTACTTC
CAISESPGQGGEQYF
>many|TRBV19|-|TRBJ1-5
TGTGCCAGTAGTATGCGACAGCAAAATCAGCCCCAGCATTTT
CASSMRQQNQPQHF
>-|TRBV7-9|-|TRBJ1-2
TGTGCCAGCAGCTTAGCGGCGCACTATGGCTACACCTTC
CASSLAAHYGYTF
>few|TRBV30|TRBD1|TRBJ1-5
TGTGCCTGGAACCAGGGGGCGTCCAGTCAGCCCCAGCATTTT
CAWNQGASSQPQHF
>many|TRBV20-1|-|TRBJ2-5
TGCAGTGCTAGAGATCGGAGTCAAGAGACCCAGTACTTC
CSARDRSQETQYF
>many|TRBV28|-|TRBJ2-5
TGTGCCAGCAGACCTTCAAGGCTCCAAGAGACCCAGTACTTC
CASRPSRLQETQYF
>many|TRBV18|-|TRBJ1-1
TGTGCCAGCTCATTCCAAACAGGGTGGGCGAACACTGAAGCTTTCTTT
CASSFQTGWANTEAFF
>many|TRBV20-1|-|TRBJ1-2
TGCAGTGCTACCCGAAGCCCCAGGGTCGACTATGGCTACACCTTC
CSATRSPRVDYGYTF
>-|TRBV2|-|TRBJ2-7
TGTGCCAGCAGACGGACAGCCCTTTCCTACGAGCAGTACTTC
CASRRTALSYEQYF
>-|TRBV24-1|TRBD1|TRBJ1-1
TGTGCCACCAGTGATACCCCGGACAGGGGGGGGAGGACTGAAGCTTTCTTT
CATSDTPDRGGRTEAFF
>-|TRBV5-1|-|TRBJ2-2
TGCGCCAGCAGCATAATGTCGACAGCGAACACCGGGGAGCTGTGTTTT
CASSIMSTANTGELCF
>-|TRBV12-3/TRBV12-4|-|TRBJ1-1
TGTGCCAGCAGTTTGTACAGTCAGAACACTGAAGCTTTCTTT
CASSLYSQNTEAFF
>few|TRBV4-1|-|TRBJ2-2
TGCGCCAGCAGCCAGAGACGGATAGAGAACACCGGGGAGCTGTTTTTT
CASSQRRIENTGELFF
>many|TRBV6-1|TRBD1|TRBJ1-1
TGTGCCAGCAAGGGACAGGGAAGCAGGAACACTGAAGCTTTCTTT
CASKGQGSRNTEAFF
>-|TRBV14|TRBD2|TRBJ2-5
TGTGCCAGCAGCCAAGATGTCGGGGTAGCGGGTTTGCGGAGGTTCCGGCTTACAGAGACCCAGTACTTC
CASSQDVGVAGLRRFRLTETQYF